These T cell receptor beta chains were read from a single sample in a study of OX40 agonist ivuxolimab in advanced cancers. Profiled with immunoSEQ multiplex PCR; TCRdb holds only in-frame clones, not every one. The table includes tens of thousands of clones, roughly nine tenths detected once. Sequencing used CD4+ or CD8+ T cells sorted from blood, obtained in a trial of the OX40 agonist ivuxolimab. Every receptor here comes from an adult with an advanced solid tumor such as melanoma, head and neck, liver or kidney cancer. The conserved cysteine and the conserved F or W are not part of the CDR3 here. Only part of the rows carry a size: once, few, many, or a class if the clone is expanded.

size	V	J	CDR3
NA	TRBV30	TRBJ1-5	AWSPVYGNQPQH
NA	TRBV7-9	TRBJ2-3	ASSDQAGADTQY
NA	TRBV5-6	TRBJ1-2	ASSLEGNYGYT
NA	TRBV11-2	TRBJ1-1	ASSLGRWGNTEAF
NA	TRBV10-3	TRBJ2-1	AIRGQGDISSYNEQF
NA	TRBV28	TRBJ1-3	ASSTTGSGNTIY
NA	TRBV5-6	TRBJ2-2	ASSPDYYTGELF
NA	TRBV11-2	TRBJ2-1	ASRGGGDQQSYNEQF
NA	TRBV28	TRBJ2-5	ASSPQTGQETQY
NA	TRBV7-8	TRBJ2-7	ASSSRSGQGSYEQY
NA	TRBV19	TRBJ1-5	ATRLDGADRQPQH
NA	TRBV7-2	TRBJ2-5	ASSRDITQETQY
NA	TRBV5-1	TRBJ1-4	ASSRGPEGTNEKLF
NA	TRBV5-1	TRBJ2-7	ASSLASGRGEQY
NA	TRBV14	TRBJ1-1	ASSQQGGRNTEAF
once	TRBV6-7	TRBJ2-7	ASSYWTGGEYEQY
NA	TRBV4-2	TRBJ1-4	ASSGSWDRGEKLF
NA	TRBV4-2	TRBJ2-1	ASSQYSTSGSYNEQF
NA	TRBV7-7	TRBJ2-1	ASSPDGNEQF
NA	TRBV10-2	TRBJ2-2	ASSETDKNTGELF
NA	TRBV28	TRBJ1-1	ASSLSTEAF
NA	TRBV19	TRBJ2-1	ASSTHYNEQF
NA	TRBV28	TRBJ2-7	ASSLQGLRNEQY
NA	TRBV10-2	NA	ASSEGVGLSYEQY